A selection of T cell receptor beta chains follows, all from one sample in a study of cytotoxic CD8 clonotypes in ibrutinib-treated CLL. Only in-frame clones appear in the TCRdb table, and some are missing; sequencing was by immunoSEQ multiplex PCR. The sample holds about 9,200 clones, approximately 60% seen once. Material: PBMCs, obtained before ibrutinib treatment. These receptors were obtained from a human donor with chronic lymphocytic leukemia. CDR3s leave out the opening cysteine and the closing phenylalanine or tryptophan. The D gene is left open where the match is weak.

j_gene,d_gene,v_gene,CDR3aa
TRBJ2-5,-,TRBV11-2,ASSPPPGVWDQETQY
TRBJ2-1,TRBD2,TRBV28,ASSGGAGAPTYNEQF
TRBJ2-4,-,TRBV10-2,ASSQESIQY
TRBJ2-7,-,TRBV6-1,AKSLGGFDEQY
TRBJ1-5,TRBD1,TRBV7-2,ASRTGNQPQH
TRBJ1-1,-,TRBV19,ASSRAGVNTEAF
TRBJ2-1,TRBD2,TRBV25-1,ASRIAGGTNEQF
TRBJ2-5,TRBD1,TRBV15,ATGTEPETQY
TRBJ2-7,-,TRBV18,ASSLGPHYEQY
TRBJ1-5,-,TRBV19,ASSTHMVVAQH
TRBJ2-2,TRBD1,TRBV7-9,ASSLLRDSQGELF
TRBJ2-3,-,TRBV2,ASSVGFQSTDTQY
TRBJ1-5,-,TRBV6-1,ASFYQLGGQPQH
TRBJ2-5,TRBD2,TRBV18,ASSPEIGREETQY
TRBJ2-7,-,TRBV7-9,ASSFSATQGEQY
TRBJ1-2,TRBD1,TRBV16,ASSQIGAGGNYGYT
TRBJ1-6,-,TRBV2,ASSQNSPLH
TRBJ1-2,TRBD1,TRBV6-6,ASRTGDYGYT
TRBJ2-2,-,TRBV5-8,ASSLVLRVQVGELF
TRBJ1-2,-,TRBV11-1,ASSLRGNYGYT
TRBJ2-7,TRBD1,TRBV5-1,ASSSTGPEQY
TRBJ2-7,-,TRBV11-2,ASSFVTGLSTYEQY
TRBJ1-1,TRBD1,TRBV5-1,ASSSRSRQGGEAF
TRBJ1-2,TRBD1,TRBV28,ASRFPDRAVGYT
TRBJ1-5,-,TRBV28,ASIPPSQGYQPQH
TRBJ2-7,TRBD1,TRBV2,ASTRDRVDEQY
TRBJ1-5,-,TRBV6-1,ASSVSPAYQPQH
TRBJ1-6,-,TRBV19,ASSDTWSSYNSPLH
TRBJ1-2,-,TRBV2,ASSQNRGQFGYGYT
TRBJ2-2,-,TRBV9,ASSATHPLGELF
TRBJ2-3,-,TRBV7-9,ASRRASDTQY
TRBJ1-5,-,TRBV4-2,ASSQARREAQPQH
TRBJ2-5,TRBD1,TRBV29-1,STRQGMETQY
TRBJ2-5,-,TRBV7-2,ASSTRETQY
TRBJ2-5,TRBD2,TRBV28,ASSLAGGGQETQY
TRBJ1-2,-,TRBV9,ASSVGQTYGYT
TRBJ2-7,TRBD2,TRBV9,ASSGTNSYEQY
TRBJ2-1,TRBD2,TRBV29-1,SVEASLAGFYNEQF
TRBJ1-1,-,TRBV10-3,ATRGGVTEAF
TRBJ2-3,TRBD2,TRBV11-2,ASSLGGGGIADTQY
TRBJ1-4,TRBD1,TRBV10-3,AISRQGANEKLF
TRBJ1-2,-,TRBV6-1,ASSEAPTGYT
TRBJ1-1,TRBD1,TRBV5-5,ASNSDRVDTEAF
TRBJ2-1,-,TRBV10-2,ASLGALDNEQF
TRBJ2-7,-,TRBV6-6,ASSYEFYEQY
TRBJ1-2,-,TRBV10-3,AISESNLAINYGYT
TRBJ1-5,-,TRBV19,ASRGLSNQPQH
TRBJ2-3,TRBD2,TRBV9,ASSVALTSGLGDTQY
TRBJ2-2,TRBD1,TRBV7-3,ATRDRGNTGELF
TRBJ1-1,-,TRBV5-1,ASSFSGLNTEAF
TRBJ1-4,-,TRBV6-1,ASSEAGWRYGNEKLF
TRBJ2-1,TRBD2,TRBV5-6,ASSGGLALSYNEQF
TRBJ2-7,-,TRBV2,ASSDLFEENYEQY